These 8 T cell receptor beta chains share one sample of origin, sequenced in a study of control samples from healthy donors and cancer patients. TCRdb's copy holds only in-frame clones and misses some; the assay was immunoSEQ multiplex PCR. The sample yields roughly 100,000 clones, 88% seen once. Sequenced input: blood. The receptors come from a young man in good health.

The chain employs TRBV14 and TRBJ2-1; D is unresolved. With 3 bases removed from V and 2 bases from J, the gap between germline ends came to 5 bases. Germline loops: CDR1 SGHDN, CDR2 FVKESK. This CDR3 has 13 amino acids. CDR3 region: CASSQGTYNEQFF. In DNA, the CDR3 is TGTGCCAGCAGCCAGGGGACCTACAATGAGCAGTTCTTC.

The V gene is TRBV5-4, the J gene TRBJ2-3; D possibly corresponds to TRBD1 (5 bases). Germline loops: CDR1 SGHNT, CDR2 YYREEE (reference sequence). This CDR3 region has 15 residues. V shed 0 bases and J shed 1 base, with 9 bases lying between them. The CDR3 nucleotides read TGTGCCAGCAGCTTGGAAGGGGTCGGCACAGATACGCAGTATTTT. Protein: CASSLEGVGTDTQYF.

This rearrangement joins TRBV25-1 to TRBJ2-7, with D perhaps being TRBD1 or TRBD2 (5 bases each). There are 13 residues in the CDR3. The V end was cut by 4 bases, the J end by 5 bases, with 12 bases between. CDR1 is MGHDK, CDR2 SYGVNS, per germline. The CDR3 sequence is CASSVPGAHEQYF. DNA for the CDR3: TGTGCCAGCAGTGTCCCCGGGGCTCACGAGCAGTACTTC.

V usage is TRBV5-4 and J usage is TRBJ2-1, with 15 nucleotides matching TRBD2. Germline V gene sequence: CDR1 SGHNT, CDR2 YYREEE (reference sequence). V trimming: 0 bases; J trimming: 8 bases; junction bases outside the gene matches: 3. This CDR3 has 16 amino acids. The CDR3 bases are TGTGCCAGCAGCTTGGGGACTAGCGGGAGGGCCTATGAGCAGTTCTTC. It specifies CASSLGTSGRAYEQFF.

In this sample, this clone turned up many times. This rearrangement joins TRBV30 to TRBJ1-2; D perhaps matches TRBD1 (6 bases). Germline loops: CDR1 GTSNPN, CDR2 SVGIG (reference sequence). This CDR3 spans 12 amino acids. Trimming cost V 5 bases and J 0 bases, with 7 bases left between them. In nucleotides, the CDR3 is TGTGCCTGGGGACAGACTAACTATGGCTACACCTTC. Translating gives CAWGQTNYGYTF.

Regarding this clone: The sample contains more than one DNA sequence encoding this CDR3. V usage is TRBV19 and J usage is TRBJ2-6; D gene uncertain. Trimming left V 6 bases short and J 1 base short, with 4 bases between. Germline-derived CDR1 and CDR2 are LNHDA and SQIVND (reference sequence). The CDR3 is 13 amino acids. The CDR3 DNA is TGTGCCAGTAGCCAATCTGGGGCCAACGTCCTGACTTTC. Its translation: CASSQSGANVLTF.

This rearrangement joins TRBV12-3 or TRBV12-4 to TRBJ2-7, with a weak D call TRBD1 (6 bases). This CDR3 is 13 amino acids long. Trimming shortened V by 7 bases and J by 4 bases, and 14 bases separated the two germline ends. This CDR3 reads CASKKQGLYEQYF. Here the CDR3 DNA reads TGTGCCAGCAAGAAACAGGGCCTATACGAGCAGTACTTC.

The chain has TRBV6-4 and TRBJ2-7; weak D call: TRBD2 (6 bases). Looked up from germline, CDR1 is MRHNA and CDR2 is SNTAGT. The CDR3 is 15 residues long. Trimming removed 6 bases from V and 2 bases from J, with 17 bases in between. In nucleotides, the CDR3 is TGTGCCAGCAGGATTCACCTAGCGTTGACCTACGAGCAGTACTTC. It translates to CASRIHLALTYEQYF.